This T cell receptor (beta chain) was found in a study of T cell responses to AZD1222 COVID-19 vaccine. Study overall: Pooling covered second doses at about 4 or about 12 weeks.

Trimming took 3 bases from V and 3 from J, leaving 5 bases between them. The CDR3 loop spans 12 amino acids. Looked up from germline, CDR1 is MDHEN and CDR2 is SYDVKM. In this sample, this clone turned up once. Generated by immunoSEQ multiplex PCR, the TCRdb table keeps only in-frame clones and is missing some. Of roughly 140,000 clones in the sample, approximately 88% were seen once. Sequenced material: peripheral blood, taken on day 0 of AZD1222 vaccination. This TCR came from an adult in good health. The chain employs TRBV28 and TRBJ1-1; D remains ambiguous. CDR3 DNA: TGTGCCAGCAGTTTGACTGACACTGAAGCTTTCTTT. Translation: CASSLTDTEAFF. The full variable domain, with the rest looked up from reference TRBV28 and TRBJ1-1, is DVKVTQSSRYLVKRTGEKVFLECVQDMDHENMFWYRQDPGLGLRLIYFSYDVKMKEKGDIPEGYSVSREKKERFSLILESASTNQTSMYLCASSLTDTEAFFGQGTRLTVV.